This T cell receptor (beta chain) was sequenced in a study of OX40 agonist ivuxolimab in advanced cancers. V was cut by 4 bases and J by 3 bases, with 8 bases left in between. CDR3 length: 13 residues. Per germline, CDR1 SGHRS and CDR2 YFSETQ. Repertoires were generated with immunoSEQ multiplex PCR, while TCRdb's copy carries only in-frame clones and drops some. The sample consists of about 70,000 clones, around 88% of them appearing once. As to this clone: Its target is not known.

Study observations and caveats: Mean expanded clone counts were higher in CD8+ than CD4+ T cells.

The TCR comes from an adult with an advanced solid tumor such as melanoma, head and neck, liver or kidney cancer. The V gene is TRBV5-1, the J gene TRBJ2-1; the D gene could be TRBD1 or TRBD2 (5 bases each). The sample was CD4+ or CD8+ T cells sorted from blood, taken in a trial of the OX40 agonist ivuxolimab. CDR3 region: CASSRDVYNEQFF. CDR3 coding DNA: TGCGCCAGCAGCCGGGACGTCTACAATGAGCAGTTCTTC.